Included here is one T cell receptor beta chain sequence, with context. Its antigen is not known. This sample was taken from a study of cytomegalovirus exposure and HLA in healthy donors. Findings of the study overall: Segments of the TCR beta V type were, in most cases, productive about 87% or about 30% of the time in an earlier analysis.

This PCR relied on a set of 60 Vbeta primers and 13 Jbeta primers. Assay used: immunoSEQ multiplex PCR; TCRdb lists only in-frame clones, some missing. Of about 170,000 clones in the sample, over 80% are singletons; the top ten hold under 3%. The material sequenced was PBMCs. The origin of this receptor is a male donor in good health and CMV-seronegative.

The CDR3 here is CASSVQAPDTQYF. The CDR3 DNA follows: TGTGCCAGCAGTGTGCAGGCCCCAGATACGCAGTATTTT. The V and J genes are TRBV6-1 and TRBJ2-3; D is uncertain. With 4 bases removed from V and 4 bases from J, the gap between germline ends came to 9 bases. Germline values: CDR1 MNHNS, CDR2 SASEGT. CDR3 length: 13 residues.